The source of this TCR beta chain is a study of blood T cell repertoires in COVID-19. Only in-frame clones appear in the TCRdb table, and some are missing; sequencing was by immunoSEQ multiplex PCR. This sample has about 50,000 clones, with roughly 83% found just once. Germline loops: CDR1 KGHDR, CDR2 SFDVKD. This CDR3 has 15 amino acids. Unmatched junction bases numbered 4, after V lost 3 bases and J lost 5 bases. The sample was peripheral blood. The sequence came from an older man with active COVID-19. The chain employs TRBV24-1 and TRBJ2-7; TRBD1 aligns across 12 bases. The CDR3 nucleotides are TGTGCCACCAGTGATCCCGGGACAGGGGGCCACGAGCAGTACTTC. It encodes CATSDPGTGGHEQYF.